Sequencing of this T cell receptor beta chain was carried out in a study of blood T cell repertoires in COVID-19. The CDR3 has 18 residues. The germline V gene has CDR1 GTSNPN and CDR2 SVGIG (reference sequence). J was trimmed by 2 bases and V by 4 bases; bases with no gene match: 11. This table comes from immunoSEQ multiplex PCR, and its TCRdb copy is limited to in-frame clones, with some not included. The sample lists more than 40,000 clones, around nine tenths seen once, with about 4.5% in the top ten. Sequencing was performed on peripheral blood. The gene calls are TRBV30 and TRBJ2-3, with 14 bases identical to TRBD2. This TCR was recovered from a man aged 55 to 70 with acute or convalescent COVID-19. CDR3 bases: TGTGCCTGGAAGGGACTAGCGGGGGCCTCTTCCAACACAGATACGCAGTATTTT. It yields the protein CAWKGLAGASSNTDTQYF.